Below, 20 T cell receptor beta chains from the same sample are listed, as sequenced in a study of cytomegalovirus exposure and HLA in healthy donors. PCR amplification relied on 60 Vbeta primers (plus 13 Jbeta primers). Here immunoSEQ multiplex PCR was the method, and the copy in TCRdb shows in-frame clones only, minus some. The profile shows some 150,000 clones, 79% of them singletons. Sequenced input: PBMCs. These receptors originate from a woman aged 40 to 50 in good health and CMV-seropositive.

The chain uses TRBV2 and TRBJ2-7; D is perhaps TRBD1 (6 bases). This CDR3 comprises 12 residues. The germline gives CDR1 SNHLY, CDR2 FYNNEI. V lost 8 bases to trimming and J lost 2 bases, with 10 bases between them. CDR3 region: CASGWTAYEQYF. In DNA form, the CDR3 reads TGTGCCAGCGGGTGGACAGCCTACGAGCAGTACTTC. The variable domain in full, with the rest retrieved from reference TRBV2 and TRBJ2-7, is EPEVTQTPSHQVTQMGQEVILRCVPISNHLYFYWYRQILGQKVEFLVSFYNNEISEKSEIFDDQFSVERPDGSNFTLKIRSTKLEDSAMYFCASGWTAYEQYFGPGTRLTVT.

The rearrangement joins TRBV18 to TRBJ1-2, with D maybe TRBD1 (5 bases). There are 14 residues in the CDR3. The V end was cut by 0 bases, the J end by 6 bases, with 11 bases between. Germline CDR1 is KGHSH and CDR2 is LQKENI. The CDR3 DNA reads TGTGCCAGCTCACCACCGGCCAGGGCTGATGGCTACACCTTC. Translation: CASSPPARADGYTF.

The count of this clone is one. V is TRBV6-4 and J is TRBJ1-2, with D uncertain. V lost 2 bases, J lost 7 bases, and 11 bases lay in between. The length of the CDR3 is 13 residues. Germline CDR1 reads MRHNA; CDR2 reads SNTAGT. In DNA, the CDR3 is TGTGCCAGCAGTGACGGCAACAACCTTGGCTACACCTTC. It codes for CASSDGNNLGYTF.

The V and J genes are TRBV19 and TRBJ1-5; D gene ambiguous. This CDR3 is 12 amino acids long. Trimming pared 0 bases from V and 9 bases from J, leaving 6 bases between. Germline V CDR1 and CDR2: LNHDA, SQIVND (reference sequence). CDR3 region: CASSIEEGPQHF. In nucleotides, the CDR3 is TGTGCCAGTAGTATAGAAGAGGGGCCCCAGCATTTT.

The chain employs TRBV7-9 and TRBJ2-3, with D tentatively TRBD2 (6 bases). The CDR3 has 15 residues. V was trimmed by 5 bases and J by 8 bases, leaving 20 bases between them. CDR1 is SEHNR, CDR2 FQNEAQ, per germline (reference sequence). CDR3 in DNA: TGTGCCAGCAGCCACCGGGACTCCTCGACATTTACGCAGTATTTT. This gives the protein CASSHRDSSTFTQYF.

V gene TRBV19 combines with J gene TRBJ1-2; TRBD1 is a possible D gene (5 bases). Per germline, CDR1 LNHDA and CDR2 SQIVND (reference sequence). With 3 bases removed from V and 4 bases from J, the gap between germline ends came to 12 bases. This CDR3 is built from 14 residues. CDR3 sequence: CASSIRFDSYGYTF. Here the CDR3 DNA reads TGTGCCAGTAGTATTAGGTTTGACAGCTATGGCTACACCTTC.

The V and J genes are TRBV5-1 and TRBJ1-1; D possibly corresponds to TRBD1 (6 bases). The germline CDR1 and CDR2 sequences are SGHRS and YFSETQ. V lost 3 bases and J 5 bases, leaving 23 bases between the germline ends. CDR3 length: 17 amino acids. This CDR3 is CASSWGQGPSFGTEAFF. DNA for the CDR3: TGCGCCAGCAGCTGGGGGCAGGGTCCCTCTTTCGGTACTGAAGCTTTCTTT.

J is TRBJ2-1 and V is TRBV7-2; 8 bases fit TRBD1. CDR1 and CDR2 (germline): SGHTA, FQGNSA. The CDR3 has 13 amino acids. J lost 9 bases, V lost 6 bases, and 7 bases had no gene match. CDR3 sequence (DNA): TGTGCCAGCAGGGACAGGGCCGGGGGTGAGCAGTTCTTC. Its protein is CASRDRAGGEQFF. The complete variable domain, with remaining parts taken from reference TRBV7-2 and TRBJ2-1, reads GAGVSQSPSNKVTEKGKDVELRCDPISGHTALYWYRQSLGQGLEFLIYFQGNSAPDKSGLPSDRFSAERTGGSVSTLTIQRTQQEDSAVYLCASRDRAGGEQFFGPGTRLTVL.

Written as DNA, the CDR3 is TGCGCCAGCAGTGATGTTGGGGGGGCCCTCCCCGGTACGCAGTATTTT. It is translated as CASSDVGGALPGTQYF. The chain couples TRBV10-1 to TRBJ2-3, with a possible D match to TRBD2 (7 bases). V gave up 3 bases and J gave up 8 bases, with 21 bases separating them. Germline assignment: CDR1 WNHNN and CDR2 SYGVQD (reference sequence). The CDR3 contains 16 residues.

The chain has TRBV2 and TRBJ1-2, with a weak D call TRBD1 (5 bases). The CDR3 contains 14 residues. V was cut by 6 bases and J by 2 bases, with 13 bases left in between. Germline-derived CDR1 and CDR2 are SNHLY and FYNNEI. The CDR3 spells CASSWEGPNYGYTF. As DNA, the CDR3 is TGTGCCAGCAGCTGGGAGGGACCAAACTATGGCTACACCTTC. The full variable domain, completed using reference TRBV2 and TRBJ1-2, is EPEVTQTPSHQVTQMGQEVILRCVPISNHLYFYWYRQILGQKVEFLVSFYNNEISEKSEIFDDQFSVERPDGSNFTLKIRSTKLEDSAMYFCASSWEGPNYGYTFGSGTRLTVV.

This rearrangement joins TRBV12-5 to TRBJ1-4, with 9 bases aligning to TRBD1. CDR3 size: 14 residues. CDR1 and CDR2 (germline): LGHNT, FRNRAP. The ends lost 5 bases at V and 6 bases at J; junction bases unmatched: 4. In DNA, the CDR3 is TGTGCTAGTGGTCCCCGGGACAGGGATGAAAAACTGTTTTTT. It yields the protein CASGPRDRDEKLFF. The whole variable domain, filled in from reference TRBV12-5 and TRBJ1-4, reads DARVTQTPRHKVTEMGQEVTMRCQPILGHNTVFWYRQTMMQGLELLAYFRNRAPLDDSGMPKDRFSAEMPDATLATLKIQPSEPRDSAVYFCASGPRDRDEKLFFGSGTQLSVL.

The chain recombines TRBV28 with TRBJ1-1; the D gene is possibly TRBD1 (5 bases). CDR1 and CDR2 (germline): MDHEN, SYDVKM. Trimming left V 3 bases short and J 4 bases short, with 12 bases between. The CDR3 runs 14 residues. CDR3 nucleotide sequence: TGTGCCAGCAGTTTCGGGGGGTCGGCCACTGAAGCTTTCTTT. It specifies CASSFGGSATEAFF.

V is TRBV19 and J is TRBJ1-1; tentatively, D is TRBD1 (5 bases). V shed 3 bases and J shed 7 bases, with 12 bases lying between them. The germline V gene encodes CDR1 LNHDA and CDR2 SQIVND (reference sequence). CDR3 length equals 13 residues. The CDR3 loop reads CASSIWQGGEAFF. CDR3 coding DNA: TGTGCCAGTAGTATTTGGCAGGGTGGTGAAGCTTTCTTT. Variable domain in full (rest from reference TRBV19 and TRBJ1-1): DGGITQSPKYLFRKEGQNVTLSCEQNLNHDAMYWYRQDPGQGLRLIYYSQIVNDFQKGDIAEGYSVSREKKESFPLTVTSAQKNPTAFYLCASSIWQGGEAFFGQGTRLTVV.

The CDR3: CASSPTPNTEAFF. DNA of the CDR3: TGCGCCAGCAGTCCAACACCGAACACTGAAGCTTTCTTT. The chain carries TRBV4-1 and TRBJ1-1; D gene ambiguous. The V gene lost 6 bases and the J gene lost 1 base, with 9 bases spanning the gap. The length of the CDR3 is 13 residues. Germline assignment: CDR1 MGHRA and CDR2 YSYEKL.

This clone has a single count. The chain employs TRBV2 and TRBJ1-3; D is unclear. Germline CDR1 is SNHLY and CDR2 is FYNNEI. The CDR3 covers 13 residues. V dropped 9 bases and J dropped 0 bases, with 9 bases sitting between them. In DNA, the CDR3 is TGTGCCAGGAAACTGAGCTCTGGAAACACCATATATTTT. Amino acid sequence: CARKLSSGNTIYF.

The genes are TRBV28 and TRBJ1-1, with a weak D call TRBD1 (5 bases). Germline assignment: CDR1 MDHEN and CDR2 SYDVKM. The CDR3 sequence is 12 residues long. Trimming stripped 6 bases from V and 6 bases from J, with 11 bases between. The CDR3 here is CASRTGGAEAFF. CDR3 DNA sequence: TGTGCCAGCAGGACCGGGGGTGCTGAAGCTTTCTTT.

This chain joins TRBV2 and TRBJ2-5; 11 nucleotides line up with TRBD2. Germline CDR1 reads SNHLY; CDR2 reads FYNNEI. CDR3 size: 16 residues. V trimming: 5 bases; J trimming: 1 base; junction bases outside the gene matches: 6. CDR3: CASSSLAGVLQETQYF. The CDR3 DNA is TGTGCCAGCAGTTCACTAGCGGGGGTCCTCCAAGAGACCCAGTACTTC.

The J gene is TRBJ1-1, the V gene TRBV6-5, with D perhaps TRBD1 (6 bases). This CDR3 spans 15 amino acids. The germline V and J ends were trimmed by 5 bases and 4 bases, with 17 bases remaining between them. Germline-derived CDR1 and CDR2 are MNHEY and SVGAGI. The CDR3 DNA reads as TGTGCCAGCAGTCCCACTTCGCGGGGGCTCACTGAAGCTTTCTTT. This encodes CASSPTSRGLTEAFF.

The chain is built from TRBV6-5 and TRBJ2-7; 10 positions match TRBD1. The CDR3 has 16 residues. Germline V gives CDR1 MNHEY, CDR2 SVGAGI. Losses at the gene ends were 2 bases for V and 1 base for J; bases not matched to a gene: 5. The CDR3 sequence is CASSYRPGQGSYEQYF. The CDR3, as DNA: TGTGCCAGCAGTTACCGTCCGGGACAGGGGTCCTACGAGCAGTACTTC.

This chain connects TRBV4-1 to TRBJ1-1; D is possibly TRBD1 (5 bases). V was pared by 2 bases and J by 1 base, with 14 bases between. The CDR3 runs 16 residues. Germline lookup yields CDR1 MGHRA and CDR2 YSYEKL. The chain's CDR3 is CASSQPVTVKNTEAFF. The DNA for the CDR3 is TGCGCCAGCAGCCAACCTGTGACAGTAAAGAACACTGAAGCTTTCTTT.